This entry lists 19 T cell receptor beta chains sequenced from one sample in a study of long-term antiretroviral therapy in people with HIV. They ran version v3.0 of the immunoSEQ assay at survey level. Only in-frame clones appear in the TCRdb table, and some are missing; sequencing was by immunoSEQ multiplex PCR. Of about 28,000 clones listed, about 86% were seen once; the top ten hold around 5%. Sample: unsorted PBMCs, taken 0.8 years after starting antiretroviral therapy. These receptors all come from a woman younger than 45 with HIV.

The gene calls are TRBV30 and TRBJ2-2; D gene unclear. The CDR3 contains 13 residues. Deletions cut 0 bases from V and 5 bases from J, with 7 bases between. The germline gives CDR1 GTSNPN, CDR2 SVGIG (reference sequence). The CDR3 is CAWSVGKTGELFF. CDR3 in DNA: TGTGCCTGGAGTGTGGGTAAAACCGGGGAGCTGTTTTTT.

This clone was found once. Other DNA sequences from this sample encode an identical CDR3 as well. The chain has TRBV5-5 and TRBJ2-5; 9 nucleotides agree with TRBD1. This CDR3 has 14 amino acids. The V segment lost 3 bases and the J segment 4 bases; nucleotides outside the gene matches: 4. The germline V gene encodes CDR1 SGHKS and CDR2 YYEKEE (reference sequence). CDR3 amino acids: CASSSGQGRETQYF. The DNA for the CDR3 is TGTGCCAGCAGCTCCGGACAGGGGCGAGAGACCCAGTACTTC. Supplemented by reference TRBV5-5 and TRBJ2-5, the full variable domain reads DAGVTQSPTHLIKTRGQQVTLRCSPISGHKSVSWYQQVLGQGPQFIFQYYEKEERGRGNFPDRFSARQFPNYSSELNVNALLLGDSALYLCASSSGQGRETQYFGPGTRLLVL.

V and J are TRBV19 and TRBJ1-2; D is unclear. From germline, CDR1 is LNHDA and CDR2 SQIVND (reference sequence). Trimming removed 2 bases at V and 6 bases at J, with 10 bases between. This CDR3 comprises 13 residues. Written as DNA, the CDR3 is TGTGCCAGTAGTATAAGTCAGCAAGATGGCTACACCTTC. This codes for CASSISQQDGYTF.

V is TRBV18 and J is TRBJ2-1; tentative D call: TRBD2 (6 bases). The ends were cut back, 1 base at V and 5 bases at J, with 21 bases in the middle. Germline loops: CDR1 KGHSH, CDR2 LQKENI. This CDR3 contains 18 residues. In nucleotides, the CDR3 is TGTGCCAGCTCACCACGACCCCCTACGGGGGTTCAGGACAATGAGCAGTTCTTC. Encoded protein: CASSPRPPTGVQDNEQFF. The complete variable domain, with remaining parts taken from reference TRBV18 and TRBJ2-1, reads NAGVMQNPRHLVRRRGQEARLRCSPMKGHSHVYWYRQLPEEGLKFMVYLQKENIIDESGMPKERFSAEFPKEGPSILRIQQVVRGDSAAYFCASSPRPPTGVQDNEQFFGPGTRLTVL.

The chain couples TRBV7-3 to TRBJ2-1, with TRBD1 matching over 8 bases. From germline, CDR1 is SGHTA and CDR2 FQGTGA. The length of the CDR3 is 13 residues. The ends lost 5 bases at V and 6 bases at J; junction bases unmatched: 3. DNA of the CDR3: TGTGCCAGCAGCGGGGGGACAGGCAATGAGCAGTTCTTC. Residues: CASSGGTGNEQFF.

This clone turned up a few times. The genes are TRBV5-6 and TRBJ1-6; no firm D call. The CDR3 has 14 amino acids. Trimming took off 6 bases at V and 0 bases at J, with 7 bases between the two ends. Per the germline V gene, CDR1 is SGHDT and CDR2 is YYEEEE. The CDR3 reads CASNRGSYNSPLHF. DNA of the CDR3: TGTGCCAGCAACCGGGGCTCCTATAATTCACCCCTCCACTTT.

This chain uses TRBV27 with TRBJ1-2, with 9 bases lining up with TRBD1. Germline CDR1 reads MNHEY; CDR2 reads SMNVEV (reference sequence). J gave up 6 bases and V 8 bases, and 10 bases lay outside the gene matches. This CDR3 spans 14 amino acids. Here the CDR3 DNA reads TGTGCCAGCGGACTAGGACAGGGGAGGGATGGCTACACCTTC. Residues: CASGLGQGRDGYTF.

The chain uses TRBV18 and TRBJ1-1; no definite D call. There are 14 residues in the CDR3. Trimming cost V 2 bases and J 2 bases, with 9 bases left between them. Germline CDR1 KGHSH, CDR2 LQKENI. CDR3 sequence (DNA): TGTGCCAGCTCACCATATAGAAGCAACACTGAAGCTTTCTTT. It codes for CASSPYRSNTEAFF.

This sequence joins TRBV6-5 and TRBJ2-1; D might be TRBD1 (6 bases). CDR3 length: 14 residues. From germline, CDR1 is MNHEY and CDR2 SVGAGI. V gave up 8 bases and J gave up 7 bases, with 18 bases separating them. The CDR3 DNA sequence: TGTGCCAGCTCAAAGCAGGGGAGAGGGAATGAGCAGTTCTTC. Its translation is CASSKQGRGNEQFF.

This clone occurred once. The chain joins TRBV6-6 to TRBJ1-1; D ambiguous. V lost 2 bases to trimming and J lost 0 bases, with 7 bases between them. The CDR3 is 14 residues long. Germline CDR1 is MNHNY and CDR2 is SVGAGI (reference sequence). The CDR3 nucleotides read TGTGCCAGCAGTTACGGGTCGGTGAACACTGAAGCTTTCTTT. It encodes CASSYGSVNTEAFF.

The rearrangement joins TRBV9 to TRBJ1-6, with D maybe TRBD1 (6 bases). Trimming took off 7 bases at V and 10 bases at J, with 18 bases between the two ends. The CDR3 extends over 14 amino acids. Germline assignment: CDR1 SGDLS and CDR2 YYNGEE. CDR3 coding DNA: TGTGCCAGCTGCCAGACAGGCGCGGTGTCACCCCTCCACTTT. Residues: CASCQTGAVSPLHF.

The CDR3 protein is CASSLGLSSYEQYV. The CDR3 bases are TGTGCCAGCAGCTTGGGGTTGAGCTCCTACGAGCAGTACGTC. This sequence joins TRBV5-6 and TRBJ2-7; D unresolved. V was pared by 0 bases and J by 0 bases, with 7 bases between. The V gene's germline CDR1 is SGHDT and CDR2 YYEEEE. The CDR3 totals 14 residues.

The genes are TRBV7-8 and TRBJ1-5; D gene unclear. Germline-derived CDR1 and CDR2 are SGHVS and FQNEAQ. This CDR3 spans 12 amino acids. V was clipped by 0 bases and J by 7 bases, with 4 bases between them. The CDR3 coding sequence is TGTGCCAGCAGCTTAGCGGTGCAGCCCCAGCATTTT. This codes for CASSLAVQPQHF.

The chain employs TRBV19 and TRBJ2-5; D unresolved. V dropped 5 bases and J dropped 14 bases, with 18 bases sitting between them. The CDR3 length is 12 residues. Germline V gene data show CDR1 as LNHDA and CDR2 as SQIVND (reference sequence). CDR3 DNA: TGTGCCAGTAGTGCTCTCCGGACCCAAACCTACTTC. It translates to CASSALRTQTYF.

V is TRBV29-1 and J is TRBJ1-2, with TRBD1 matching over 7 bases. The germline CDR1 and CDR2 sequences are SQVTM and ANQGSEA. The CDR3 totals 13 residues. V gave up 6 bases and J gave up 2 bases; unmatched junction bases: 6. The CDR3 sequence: CSVWDSSNYGYTF. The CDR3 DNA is TGCAGCGTCTGGGACAGCAGCAACTATGGCTACACCTTC.

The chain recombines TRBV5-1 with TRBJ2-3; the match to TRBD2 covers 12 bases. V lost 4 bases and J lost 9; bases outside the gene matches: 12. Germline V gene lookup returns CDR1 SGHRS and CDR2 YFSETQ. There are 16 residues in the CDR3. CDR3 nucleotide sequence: TGCGCCAGCAGCGAGGAGGTCCTAGCGGGGGGGCGGACGCAGTATTTT. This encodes CASSEEVLAGGRTQYF.

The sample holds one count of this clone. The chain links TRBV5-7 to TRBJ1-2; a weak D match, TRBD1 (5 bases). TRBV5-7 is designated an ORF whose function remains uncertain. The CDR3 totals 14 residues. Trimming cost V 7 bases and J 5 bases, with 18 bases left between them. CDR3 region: CASGLRARAYGYTF. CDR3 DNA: TGTGCCAGCGGACTCAGGGCCCGAGCTTATGGCTACACCTTC.

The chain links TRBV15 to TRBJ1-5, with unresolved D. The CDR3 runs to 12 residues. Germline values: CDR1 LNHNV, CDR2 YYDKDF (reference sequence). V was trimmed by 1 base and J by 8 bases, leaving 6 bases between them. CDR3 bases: TGTGCCACCAGCAGAGCCGAAGAGCCCCAGCATTTT. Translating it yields CATSRAEEPQHF.

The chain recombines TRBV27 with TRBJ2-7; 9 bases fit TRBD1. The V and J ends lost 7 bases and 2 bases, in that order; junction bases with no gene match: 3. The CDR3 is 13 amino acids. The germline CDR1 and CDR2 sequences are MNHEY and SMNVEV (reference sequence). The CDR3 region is CASKGQGTYEQYF. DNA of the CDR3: TGTGCCAGCAAGGGACAGGGAACCTACGAGCAGTACTTC.